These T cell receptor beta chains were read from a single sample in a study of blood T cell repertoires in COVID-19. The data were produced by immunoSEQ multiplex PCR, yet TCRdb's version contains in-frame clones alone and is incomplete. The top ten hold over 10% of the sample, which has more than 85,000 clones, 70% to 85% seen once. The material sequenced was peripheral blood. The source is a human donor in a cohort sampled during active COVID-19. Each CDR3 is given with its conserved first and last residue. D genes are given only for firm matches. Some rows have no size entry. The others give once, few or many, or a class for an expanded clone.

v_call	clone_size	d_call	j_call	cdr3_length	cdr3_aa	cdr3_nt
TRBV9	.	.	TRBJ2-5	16	CASSVGAGGSQETQYF	TGTGCCAGCAGCGTAGGCGCAGGGGGGTCCCAAGAGACCCAGTACTTC
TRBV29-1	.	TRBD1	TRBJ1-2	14	CSVGDTGAGSGYTF	TGCAGCGTTGGCGACACAGGGGCGGGCTCTGGCTACACCTTC
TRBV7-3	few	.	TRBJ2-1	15	CASSSTQGVYNEQFF	TGTGCCAGCAGCTCGACCCAAGGGGTTTACAATGAGCAGTTCTTC
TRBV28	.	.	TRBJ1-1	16	CASSPLGGAWNTEAFF	TGTGCCAGCAGTCCTCTCGGGGGGGCGTGGAACACTGAAGCTTTCTTT
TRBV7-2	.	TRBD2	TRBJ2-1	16	CASSLGGGGSYNEQFF	TGTGCCAGCAGCTTGGGGGGGGGAGGATCCTACAATGAGCAGTTCTTC
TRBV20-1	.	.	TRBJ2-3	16	CSASTEGASSTDTQYF	TGCAGTGCTAGTACGGAGGGGGCCTCTAGCACAGATACGCAGTATTTT
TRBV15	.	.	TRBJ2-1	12	CATSRESNEQFF	TGTGCCACCAGCAGAGAGAGCAATGAGCAGTTCTTC
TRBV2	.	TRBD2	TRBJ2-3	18	CASSRTSGTSGGANTQYF	TGTGCCAGCTCCAGGACGTCCGGGACTAGCGGGGGGGCTAATACGCAGTATTTT
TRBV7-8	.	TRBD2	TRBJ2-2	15	CASSWPGGGTGELFF	TGTGCCAGCAGCTGGCCGGGGGGGGGCACCGGGGAGCTGTTTTTT
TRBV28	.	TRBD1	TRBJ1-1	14	CASSTPPGQLEAFF	TGTGCCAGCAGTACCCCTCCGGGACAGCTTGAAGCTTTCTTT
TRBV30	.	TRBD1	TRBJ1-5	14	CAWTLGTGAQPQHF	TGTGCCTGGACCCTAGGGACAGGGGCTCAGCCCCAGCATTTT
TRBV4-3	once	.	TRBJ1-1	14	CASSQSRGWTEAFF	TGCGCCAGCAGCCAAAGTCGAGGGTGGACTGAAGCTTTCTTT
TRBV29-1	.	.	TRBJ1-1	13	CSVRASGDTEAFF	TGCAGCGTTCGGGCCTCGGGGGACACTGAAGCTTTCTTT
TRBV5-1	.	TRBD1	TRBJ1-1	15	CASTRTGGSNTEAFF	TGCGCCAGCACAAGGACAGGGGGGAGTAACACTGAAGCTTTCTTT
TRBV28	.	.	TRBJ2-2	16	CASSPVAEFGTGELFF	TGTGCCAGCAGTCCAGTAGCGGAGTTCGGCACCGGGGAGCTGTTTTTT
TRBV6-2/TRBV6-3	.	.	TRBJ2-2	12	CASSYPVLGVFF	TGTGCCAGCAGTTACCCAGTCCTAGGGGTGTTTTTT
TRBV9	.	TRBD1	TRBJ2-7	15	CASSVYGDSSYEQYF	TGTGCCAGCAGCGTATACGGGGACAGCTCCTACGAGCAGTACTTC
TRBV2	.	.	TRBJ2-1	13	CASSAGERREGVF	TGTGCCAGCAGTGCAGGGGAACGCAGAGAAGGGGTCTTC
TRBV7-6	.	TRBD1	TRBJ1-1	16	CASIPQGALGNTEAFF	TGTGCCAGCATCCCACAGGGGGCTCTTGGGAACACTGAAGCTTTCTTT
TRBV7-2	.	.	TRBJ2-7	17	CASSLEAQFRSSYEQYF	TGTGCCAGCAGCTTAGAAGCCCAGTTCAGGTCCTCCTACGAGCAGTACTTC
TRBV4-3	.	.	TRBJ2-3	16	CASSQDPGGGADTQYF	TGCGCCAGCAGCCAAGATCCGGGGGGCGGGGCAGATACGCAGTATTTT
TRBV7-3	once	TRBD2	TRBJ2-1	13	CASRGGAYNEQFF	TGTGCCAGCCGCGGGGGGGCCTACAATGAGCAGTTCTTC
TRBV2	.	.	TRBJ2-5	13	CASSEDNQETQYF	TGTGCCAGCAGTGAGGACAACCAAGAGACCCAGTACTTC
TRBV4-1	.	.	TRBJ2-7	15	CASSQEHLASYEQYF	TGCGCCAGCAGCCAAGAGCATCTAGCTTCCTACGAGCAGTACTTC
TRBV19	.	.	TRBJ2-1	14	CASSRMDFGNEQFF	TGTGCCAGTAGTAGAATGGACTTCGGCAATGAGCAGTTCTTC
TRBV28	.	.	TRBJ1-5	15	CASSLYQNSNQPQHF	TGTGCCAGCAGTTTATATCAGAATAGCAATCAGCCCCAGCATTTT
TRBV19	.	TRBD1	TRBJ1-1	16	CASTKIPGTGDGEAFF	TGTGCCAGTACAAAAATACCCGGGACAGGGGATGGTGAAGCTTTCTTT
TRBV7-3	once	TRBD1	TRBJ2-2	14	CASSADREAGELFF	TGTGCCAGCAGCGCGGACAGGGAGGCCGGGGAGCTGTTTTTT
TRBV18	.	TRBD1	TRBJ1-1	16	CASSETVTGGGTEAFF	TGTGCCAGCTCAGAGACGGTGACAGGGGGGGGCACTGAAGCTTTCTTT
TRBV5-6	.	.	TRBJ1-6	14	CASSSGGLDSPLHF	TGTGCCAGCAGCTCGGGGGGGCTGGATTCACCCCTCCACTTT
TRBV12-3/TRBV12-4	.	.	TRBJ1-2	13	CASSPVSGVGYTF	TGTGCCAGCAGTCCGGTGTCGGGGGTTGGCTACACCTTC
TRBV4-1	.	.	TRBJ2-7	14	CASSQGELAYERYF	TGCGCCAGCAGCCAAGGGGAGCTTGCCTACGAGCGGTACTTC
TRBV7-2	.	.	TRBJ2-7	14	CASSFPRADYEQYF	TGTGCCAGCAGCTTTCCCAGGGCAGACTACGAGCAGTACTTC
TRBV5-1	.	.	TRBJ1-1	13	CASSLQGGTEAFF	TGCGCCAGCAGCTTACAGGGAGGGACTGAAGCTTTCTTT
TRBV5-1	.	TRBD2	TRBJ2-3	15	CASSLASGRTDTQYF	TGCGCCAGCAGCCTAGCTAGCGGGAGAACAGATACGCAGTATTTT
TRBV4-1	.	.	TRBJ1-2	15	CASSQSGLSIYGYTF	TGCGCCAGCAGCCAATCAGGACTGAGCATCTATGGCTACACCTTC
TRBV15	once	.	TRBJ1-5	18	CATSRELDTTTFNQPQHF	TGTGCCACCAGCAGAGAACTGGACACTACTACGTTCAATCAGCCCCAGCATTTT
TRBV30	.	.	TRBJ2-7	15	CAWSPPSGFTYEQYF	TGTGCCTGGAGTCCCCCCAGCGGGTTTACCTACGAGCAGTACTTC
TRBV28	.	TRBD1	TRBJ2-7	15	CASSSLTGASYEQYF	TGTGCCAGCAGCTCCTTGACAGGGGCCAGCTACGAGCAGTACTTC
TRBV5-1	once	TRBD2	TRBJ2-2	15	CASSSGTSLTGELFF	TGCGCCAGCAGCTCTGGGACTAGCCTCACCGGGGAGCTGTTTTTT
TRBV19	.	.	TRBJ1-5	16	CASRDGHNLSNQPQHF	TGTGCCAGTCGAGATGGACACAACCTTAGCAATCAGCCCCAGCATTTT
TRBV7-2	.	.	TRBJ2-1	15	CASSLDSWARNEQFF	TGTGCCAGCAGCTTAGACTCTTGGGCGCGCAATGAGCAGTTCTTC
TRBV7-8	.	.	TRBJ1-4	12	CASSLVAEKLFF	TGTGCCAGCAGCTTAGTAGCGGAAAAACTGTTTTTT
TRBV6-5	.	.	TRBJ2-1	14	CASSINAGRDEQFF	TGTGCCAGCAGTATAAACGCAGGGCGCGATGAGCAGTTCTTC
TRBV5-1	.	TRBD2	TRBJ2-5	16	CASSFIASGGFETQYF	TGCGCCAGCAGCTTTATTGCTAGCGGGGGTTTTGAGACCCAGTACTTC
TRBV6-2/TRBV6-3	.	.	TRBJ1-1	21	CASSLPYFSGTPWRSNTEAFF	TGTGCCAGCAGTCTTCCCTATTTTTCCGGGACACCGTGGAGGTCGAACACTGAAGCTTTCTTT
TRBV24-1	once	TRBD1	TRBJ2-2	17	CATSDPNGQANTGELFF	TGTGCCACCAGTGATCCGAACGGACAGGCCAACACCGGGGAGCTGTTTTTT
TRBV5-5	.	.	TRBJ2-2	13	CASSLTGTGELFF	TGTGCCAGCAGCTTGACGGGCACCGGGGAGCTGTTTTTT
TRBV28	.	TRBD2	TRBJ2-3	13	CASSFSGSDYGYF	TGTGCCAGCAGTTTTAGCGGGAGTGATTACGGGTATTTT
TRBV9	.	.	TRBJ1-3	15	CASSVNNLAGNTIYF	TGTGCCAGCAGCGTAAACAATCTGGCTGGAAACACCATATATTTT
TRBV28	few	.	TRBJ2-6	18	CASLPTGRPSSGANVLTF	TGTGCCAGCCTACCGACAGGCCGGCCGAGCTCTGGGGCCAACGTCCTGACTTTC
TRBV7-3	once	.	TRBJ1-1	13	CASSFAGPRRAFF	TGTGCCAGCAGCTTTGCGGGGCCACGTCGAGCTTTCTTT
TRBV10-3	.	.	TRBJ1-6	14	CAIMQNSYNSPLHF	TGTGCCATCATGCAGAACTCCTATAATTCACCCCTCCACTTT
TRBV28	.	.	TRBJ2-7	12	CASSPYIYEQYF	TGTGCCAGCAGTCCTTACATTTACGAGCAGTACTTC
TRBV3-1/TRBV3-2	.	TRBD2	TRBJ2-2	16	CASSFTGGGSSRELFF	TGTGCCAGCAGCTTCACCGGGGGGGGGAGTAGCCGGGAGCTGTTTTTT
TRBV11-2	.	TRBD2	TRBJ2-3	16	CASSLGGGTFTDTQYF	TGTGCCAGCAGCTTAGGGGGGGGGACTTTCACAGATACGCAGTATTTT
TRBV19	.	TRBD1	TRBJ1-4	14	CASTRGQGKEKLFF	TGTGCCAGTACACGGGGACAGGGAAAAGAAAAACTGTTTTTT